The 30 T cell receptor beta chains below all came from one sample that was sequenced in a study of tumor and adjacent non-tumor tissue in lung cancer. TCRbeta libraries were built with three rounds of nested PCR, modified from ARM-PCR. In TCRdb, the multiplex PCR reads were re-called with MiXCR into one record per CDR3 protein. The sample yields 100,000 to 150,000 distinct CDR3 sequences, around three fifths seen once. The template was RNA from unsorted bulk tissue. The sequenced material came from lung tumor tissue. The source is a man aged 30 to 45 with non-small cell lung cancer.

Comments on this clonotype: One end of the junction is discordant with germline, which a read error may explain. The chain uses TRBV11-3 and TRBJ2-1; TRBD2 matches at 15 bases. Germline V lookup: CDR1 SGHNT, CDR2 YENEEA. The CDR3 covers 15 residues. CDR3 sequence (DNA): TGTGTCAGCAACAAAAGAGGGACTAGCGGGGGGGAGCAGTTCTTC. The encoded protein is CVSNKRGTSGGEQFF.

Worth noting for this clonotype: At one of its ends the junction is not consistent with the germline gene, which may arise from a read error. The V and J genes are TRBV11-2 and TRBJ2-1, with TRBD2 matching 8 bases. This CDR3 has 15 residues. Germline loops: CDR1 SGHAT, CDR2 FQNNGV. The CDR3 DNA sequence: TGTGTCAGCAGTTTAATCTTAGCGGGGATTGATGAGCAGTTCTTC. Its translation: CVSSLILAGIDEQFF.

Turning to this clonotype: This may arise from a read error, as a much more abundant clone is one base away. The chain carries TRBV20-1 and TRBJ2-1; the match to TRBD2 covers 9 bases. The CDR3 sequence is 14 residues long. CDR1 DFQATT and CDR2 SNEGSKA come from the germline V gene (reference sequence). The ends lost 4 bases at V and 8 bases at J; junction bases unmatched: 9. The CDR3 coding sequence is TGCAGTGCTAAGGGGGCGGGAGGGAATTATGAGCAGTTCTTC. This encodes CSAKGAGGNYEQFF.

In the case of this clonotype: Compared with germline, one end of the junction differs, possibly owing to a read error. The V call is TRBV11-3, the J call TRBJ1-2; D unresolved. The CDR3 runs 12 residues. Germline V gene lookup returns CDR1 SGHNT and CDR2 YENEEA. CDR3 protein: CAGSSNSYGYTF. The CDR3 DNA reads TGTGCCGGCAGCTCGAACAGTTATGGCTACACCTTC.

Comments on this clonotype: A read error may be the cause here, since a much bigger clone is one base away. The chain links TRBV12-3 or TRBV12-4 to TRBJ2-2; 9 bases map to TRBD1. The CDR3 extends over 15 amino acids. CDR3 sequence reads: CASSRTGANTGEPFF. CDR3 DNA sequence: TGTGCCAGCAGCAGGACAGGGGCCAACACCGGGGAGCCGTTTTTT.

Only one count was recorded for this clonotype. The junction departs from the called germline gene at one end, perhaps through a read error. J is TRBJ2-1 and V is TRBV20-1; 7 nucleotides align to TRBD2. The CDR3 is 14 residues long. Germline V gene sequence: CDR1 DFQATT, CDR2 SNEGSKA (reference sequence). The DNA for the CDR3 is TGCAATGCTAGAACGGCGGGGGAGCATAATGAGCAGATCTTC. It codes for CNARTAGEHNEQIF.

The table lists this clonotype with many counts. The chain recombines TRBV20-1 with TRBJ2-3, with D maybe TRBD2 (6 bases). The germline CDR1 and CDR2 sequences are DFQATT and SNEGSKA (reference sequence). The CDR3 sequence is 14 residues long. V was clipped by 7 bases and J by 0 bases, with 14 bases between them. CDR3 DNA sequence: TGCAGTGTGGAGGGGACCCCTAGCACAGATACGCAGTATTTT. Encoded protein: CSVEGTPSTDTQYF.

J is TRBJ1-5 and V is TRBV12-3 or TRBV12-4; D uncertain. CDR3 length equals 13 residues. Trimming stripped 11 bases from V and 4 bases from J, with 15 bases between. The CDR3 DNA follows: TGTGCCGGCTCCGCGAACGGTAATCAGCCCCAGCATTTT. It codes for CAGSANGNQPQHF.

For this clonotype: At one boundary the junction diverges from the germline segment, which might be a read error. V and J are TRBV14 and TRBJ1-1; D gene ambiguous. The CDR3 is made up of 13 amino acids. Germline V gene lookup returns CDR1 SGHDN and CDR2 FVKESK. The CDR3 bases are TGTGCCAGCAGCCTAACCCCGAGGACTGGAGCTTTCTTT. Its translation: CASSLTPRTGAFF.

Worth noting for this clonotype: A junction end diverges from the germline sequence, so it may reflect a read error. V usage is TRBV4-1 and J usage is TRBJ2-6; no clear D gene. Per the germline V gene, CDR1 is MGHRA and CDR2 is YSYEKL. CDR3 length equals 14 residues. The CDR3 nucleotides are TGTGCCAGCACCTACAGCGCCGGGGCCAACGTCCTGACTTTC. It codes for CASTYSAGANVLTF.

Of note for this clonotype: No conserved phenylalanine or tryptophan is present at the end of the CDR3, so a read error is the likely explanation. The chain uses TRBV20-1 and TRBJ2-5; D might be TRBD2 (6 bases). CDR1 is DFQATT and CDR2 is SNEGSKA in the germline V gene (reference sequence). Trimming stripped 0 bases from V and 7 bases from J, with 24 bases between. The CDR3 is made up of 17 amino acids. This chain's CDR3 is CSAREGRQVKMGRTQYY. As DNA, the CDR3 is TGCAGTGCTAGAGAAGGGAGGCAGGTGAAGATGGGGCGGACCCAGTACTAC.

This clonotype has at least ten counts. As DNA, the CDR3 is TGCAGTGCCAAGGGACAGAACTCCTACGAGCAGTACTTC. This sequence encodes CSAKGQNSYEQYF. The chain is built from TRBV20-1 and TRBJ2-7; 7 nucleotides align to TRBD1. CDR3 length: 13 residues. V dropped 6 bases and J dropped 0; count of bases not matched to a gene: 5. Germline V gene data show CDR1 as DFQATT and CDR2 as SNEGSKA (reference sequence).

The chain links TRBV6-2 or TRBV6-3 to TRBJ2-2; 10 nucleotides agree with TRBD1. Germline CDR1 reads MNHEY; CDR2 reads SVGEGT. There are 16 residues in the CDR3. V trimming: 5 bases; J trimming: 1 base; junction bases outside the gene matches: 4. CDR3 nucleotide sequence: TGTGCCAGCAGTACGACAGGGGGCATGAACACCGGGGAGCTGTTTTTT. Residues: CASSTTGGMNTGELFF.

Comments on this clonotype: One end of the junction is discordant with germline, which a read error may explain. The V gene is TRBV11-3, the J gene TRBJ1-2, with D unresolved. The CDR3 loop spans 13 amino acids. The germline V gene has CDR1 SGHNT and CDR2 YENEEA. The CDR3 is CGSSLRANYGYAF. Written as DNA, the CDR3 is TGTGGCAGCAGCTTAAGGGCTAACTATGGCTACGCCTTC.

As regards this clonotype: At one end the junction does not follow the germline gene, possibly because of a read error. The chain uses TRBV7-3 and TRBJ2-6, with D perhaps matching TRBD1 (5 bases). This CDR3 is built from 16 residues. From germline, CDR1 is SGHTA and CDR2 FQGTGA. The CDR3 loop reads CASSLQWAAGANILTF. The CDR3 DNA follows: TGTGCCAGCAGCTTACAGTGGGCTGCTGGGGCCAACATCCTGACTTTC. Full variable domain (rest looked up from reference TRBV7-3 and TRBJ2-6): GAGVSQTPSNKVTEKGKYVELRCDPISGHTALYWYRQSLGQGPEFLIYFQGTGAADDSGLPNDRFFAVRPEGSVSTLKIQRTERGDSAVYLCASSLQWAAGANILTFGAGSRLTVL.

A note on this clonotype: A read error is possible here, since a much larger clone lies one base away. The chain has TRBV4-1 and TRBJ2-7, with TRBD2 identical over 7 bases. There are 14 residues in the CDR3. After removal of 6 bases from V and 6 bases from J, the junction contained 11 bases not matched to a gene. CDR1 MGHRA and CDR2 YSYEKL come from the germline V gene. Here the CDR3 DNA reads TGCGCCAGCAGTGAGCGGTGGGAGGGCCCCGAGCAGTACTTC. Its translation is CASSERWEGPEQYF.

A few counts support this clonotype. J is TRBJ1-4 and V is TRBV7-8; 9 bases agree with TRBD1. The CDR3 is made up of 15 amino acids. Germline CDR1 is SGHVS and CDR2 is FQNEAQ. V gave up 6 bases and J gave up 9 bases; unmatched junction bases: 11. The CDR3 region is CASRPWTGEDQKLFF. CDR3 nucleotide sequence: TGTGCCAGCAGACCTTGGACAGGGGAGGATCAAAAACTGTTTTTT.

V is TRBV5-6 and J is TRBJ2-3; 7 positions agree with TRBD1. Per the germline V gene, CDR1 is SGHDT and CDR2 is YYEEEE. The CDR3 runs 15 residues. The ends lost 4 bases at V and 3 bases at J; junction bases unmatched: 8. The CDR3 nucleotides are TGTGCCAGCAGCCTCATGGGACAGACGACAGATACGCAGTATTTT. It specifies CASSLMGQTTDTQYF.

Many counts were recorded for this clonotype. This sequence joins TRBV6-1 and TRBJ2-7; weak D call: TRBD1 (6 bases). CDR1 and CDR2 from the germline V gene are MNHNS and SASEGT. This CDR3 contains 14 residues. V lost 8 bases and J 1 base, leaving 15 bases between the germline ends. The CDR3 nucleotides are TGTGCCAGCGGACCGGGACACCGGTCCTACGAGCAGTACTTC. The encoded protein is CASGPGHRSYEQYF.

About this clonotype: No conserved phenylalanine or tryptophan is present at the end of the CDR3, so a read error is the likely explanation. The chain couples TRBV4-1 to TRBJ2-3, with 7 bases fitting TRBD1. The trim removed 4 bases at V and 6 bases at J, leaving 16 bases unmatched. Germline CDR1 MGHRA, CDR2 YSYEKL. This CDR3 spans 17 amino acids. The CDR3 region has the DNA TGCGCCAGCAGCCCCGCCAGGGCAGGGGGAGTTCCCGATACGCAGTATTAT. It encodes CASSPARAGGVPDTQYY.

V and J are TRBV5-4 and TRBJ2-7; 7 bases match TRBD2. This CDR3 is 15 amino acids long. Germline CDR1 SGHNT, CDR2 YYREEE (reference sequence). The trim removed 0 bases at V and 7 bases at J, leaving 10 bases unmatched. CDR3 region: CASSLAGTMALEQYF. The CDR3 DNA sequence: TGTGCCAGCAGCTTGGCCGGGACTATGGCTCTTGAGCAGTACTTC.

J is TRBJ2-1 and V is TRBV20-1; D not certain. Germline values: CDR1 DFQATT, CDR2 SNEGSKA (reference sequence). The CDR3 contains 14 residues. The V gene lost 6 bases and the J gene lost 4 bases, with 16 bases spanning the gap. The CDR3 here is CSAVPPLHYNEQFF. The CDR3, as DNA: TGCAGTGCAGTGCCGCCGCTTCATTACAATGAGCAGTTCTTC.

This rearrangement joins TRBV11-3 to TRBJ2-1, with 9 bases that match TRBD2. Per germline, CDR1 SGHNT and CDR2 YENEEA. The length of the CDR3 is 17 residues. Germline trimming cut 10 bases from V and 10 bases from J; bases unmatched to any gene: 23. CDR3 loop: CANRLGFRGRVSKEQFF. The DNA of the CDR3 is TGTGCCAACAGACTAGGTTTTCGCGGGAGGGTTAGCAAAGAGCAGTTCTTC.

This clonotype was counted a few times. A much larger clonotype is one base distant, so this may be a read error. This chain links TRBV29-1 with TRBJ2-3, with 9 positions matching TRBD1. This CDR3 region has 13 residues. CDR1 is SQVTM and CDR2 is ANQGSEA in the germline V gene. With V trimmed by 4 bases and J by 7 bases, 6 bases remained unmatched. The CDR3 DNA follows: TGCAGCGTTGGCCGGACAGGGGTCAATACGCAGTATTTT. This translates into CSVGRTGVNTQYF.

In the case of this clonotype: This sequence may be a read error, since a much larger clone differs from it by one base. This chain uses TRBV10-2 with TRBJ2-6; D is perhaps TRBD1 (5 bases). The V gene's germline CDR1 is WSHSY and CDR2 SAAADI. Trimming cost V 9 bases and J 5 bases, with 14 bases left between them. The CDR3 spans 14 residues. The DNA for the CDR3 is TGCGCCAGTCAGAAAGGGGCCTGGGCCAACGTCCTGACTTTC. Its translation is CASQKGAWANVLTF.

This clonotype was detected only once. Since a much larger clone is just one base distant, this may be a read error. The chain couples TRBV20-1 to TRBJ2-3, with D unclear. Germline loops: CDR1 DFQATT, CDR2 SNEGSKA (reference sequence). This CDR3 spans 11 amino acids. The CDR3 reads CSAGYTNTQYF. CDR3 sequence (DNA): TGCAGTGCGGGATACACAAATACGCAGTATTTT.

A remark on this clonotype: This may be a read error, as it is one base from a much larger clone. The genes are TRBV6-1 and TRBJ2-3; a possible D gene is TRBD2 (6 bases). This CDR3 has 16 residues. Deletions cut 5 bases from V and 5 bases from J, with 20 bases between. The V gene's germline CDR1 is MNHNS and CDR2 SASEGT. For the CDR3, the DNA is TGTGCCAGCAGTCGGGACGGGCATGGAGGGAGAGATACGCAGTATTTT. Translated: CASSRDGHGGRDTQYF.

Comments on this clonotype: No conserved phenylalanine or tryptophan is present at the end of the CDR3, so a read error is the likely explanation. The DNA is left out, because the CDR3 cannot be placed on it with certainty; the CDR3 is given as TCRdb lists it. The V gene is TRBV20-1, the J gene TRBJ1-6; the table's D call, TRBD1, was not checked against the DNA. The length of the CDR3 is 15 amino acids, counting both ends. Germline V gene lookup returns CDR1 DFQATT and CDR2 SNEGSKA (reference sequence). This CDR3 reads CSARLDRGRGSPPHY.

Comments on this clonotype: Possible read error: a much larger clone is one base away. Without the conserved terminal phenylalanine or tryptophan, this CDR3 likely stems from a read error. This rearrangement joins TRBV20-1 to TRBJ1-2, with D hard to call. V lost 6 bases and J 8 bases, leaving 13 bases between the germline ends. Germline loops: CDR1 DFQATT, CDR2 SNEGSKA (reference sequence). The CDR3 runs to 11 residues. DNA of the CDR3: TGCAGTGCACCCATCTCGGGGGGCTACACCATC. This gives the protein CSAPISGGYTI.

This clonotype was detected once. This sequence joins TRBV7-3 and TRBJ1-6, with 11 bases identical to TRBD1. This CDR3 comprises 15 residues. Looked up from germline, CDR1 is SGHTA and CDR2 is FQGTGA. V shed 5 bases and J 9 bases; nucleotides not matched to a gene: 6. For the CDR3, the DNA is TGTGCCAGCAGCCCGACGGGACAGGGGGGTTCACCCCTCCACTTT. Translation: CASSPTGQGGSPLHF.